Each of the 23 T cell receptor beta chains below was sequenced from the same sample in a study of response to subunit inactivated influenza vaccine. From the RT-PCR reads, TCRdb called clonotypes with MiXCR, one entry per CDR3 protein. The sample comprises roughly 190,000 distinct CDR3 sequences, around 12% of which are singletons, and approximately 30% rests with the top ten. These same data were also listed under a study on T cells expressing NK-cell markers. In that study: For TCR beta, cDNA was produced by 5'RACE template switching with UMIs.

The sample was CD8+ T cells sorted from PBMCs, taken roughly 12 days after vaccination. Receptor source: a man in his fifties who received an inactivated influenza vaccine.

This sequence joins TRBV7-9 and TRBJ1-1, with unresolved D. There are 15 residues in the CDR3. The germline V and J ends were trimmed by 1 base and 1 base, with 10 bases remaining between them. CDR1 is SEHNR, CDR2 FQNEAQ, per germline (reference sequence). The CDR3 loop is CASSLGGGSNTEAFF. CDR3 coding DNA: TGTGCCAGCAGCTTAGGTGGCGGATCGAACACTGAAGCTTTCTTT. Full variable domain (remainder filled in from reference TRBV7-9 and TRBJ1-1): DTGVSQNPRHKITKRGQNVTFRCDPISEHNRLYWYRQTLGQGPEFLTYFQNEAQLEKSRLLSDRFSAERPKGSFSTLEIQRTEQGDSAMYLCASSLGGGSNTEAFFGQGTRLTVV.

This clonotype was observed at least ten times. This chain's CDR3 is CASRLRGGNEQFF. The CDR3 DNA sequence: TGTGCCAGCAGGCTACGAGGGGGCAATGAGCAGTTCTTC. This rearrangement joins TRBV6-1 to TRBJ2-1, with D possibly matching TRBD1 (6 bases). Trimming cost V 6 bases and J 6 bases, with 12 bases left between them. Germline V gene lookup returns CDR1 MNHNS and CDR2 SASEGT. The CDR3 is 13 amino acids.

This clonotype has only a few counts. The J gene is TRBJ2-2, the V gene TRBV29-1; tentatively, D is TRBD2 (5 bases). The V end lost 5 bases, the J end lost 5 bases, and 12 bases lay between the germline ends. In germline, CDR1 is SQVTM, CDR2 ANQGSEA. CDR3 size: 13 residues. The CDR3 loop reads CSVTTTRTGELFF. The CDR3 coding sequence is TGCAGCGTTACGACTACTCGTACCGGGGAGCTGTTTTTT.

The table lists this clonotype with many counts. The J gene is TRBJ2-7, the V gene TRBV6-1; 9 bases match TRBD1. CDR3 size: 14 residues. Germline-derived CDR1 and CDR2 are MNHNS and SASEGT. With 6 bases clipped from V and 6 bases from J, the junction kept 9 bases outside the gene matches. CDR3 DNA sequence: TGTGCCAGCAGCGAGCGGGACAGGGACCTCGAGCAGTACTTC. This encodes CASSERDRDLEQYF.

This clonotype was counted between two and nine times. The CDR3 DNA reads as TGTGCCAGCAGCTCTTCCGGGACAGCGAATTCACCCCTCCACTTT. Translation gives CASSSSGTANSPLHF. This chain joins TRBV7-9 and TRBJ1-6, with 7 bases lining up with TRBD1. Per germline, CDR1 SEHNR and CDR2 FQNEAQ (reference sequence). Unmatched junction bases numbered 7, after V lost 4 bases and J lost 7 bases. The CDR3 covers 15 residues.

CDR3 loop: CASSRRDPSSYNEQFF. The CDR3, as DNA: TGTGCCAGCAGCCGGAGGGACCCCAGCTCCTACAATGAGCAGTTCTTC. This chain joins TRBV7-2 and TRBJ2-1; D possibly corresponds to TRBD2 (6 bases). With 5 bases removed from V and 0 bases from J, the gap between germline ends came to 14 bases. Germline CDR1 and CDR2: SGHTA and FQGNSA. The CDR3 totals 16 residues.

V usage is TRBV28 and J usage is TRBJ1-1; a weak D match, TRBD1 (5 bases). From germline, CDR1 is MDHEN and CDR2 SYDVKM. CDR3 size: 16 residues. The V gene lost 2 bases and the J gene lost 3 bases, with 16 bases spanning the gap. The CDR3 DNA sequence: TGTGCCAGCAGTTTAGGCTGGGACCCTCGGGACACTGAAGCTTTCTTT. This translates into CASSLGWDPRDTEAFF.

The rearrangement uses TRBV7-8 and TRBJ2-3; the match to TRBD1 covers 7 bases. Germline trimming cut 1 base from V and 1 base from J; bases unmatched to any gene: 2. The V gene's germline CDR1 is SGHVS and CDR2 FQNEAQ. The CDR3 contains 15 residues. The CDR3 bases are TGTGCCAGCAGCTTAGTAGGACAGGGCACAGATACGCAGTATTTT. Translation gives CASSLVGQGTDTQYF. The full variable domain, rest sourced from reference TRBV7-8 and TRBJ2-3, is GAGVSQSPRYKVAKRGQDVALRCDPISGHVSLFWYQQALGQGPEFLTYFQNEAQLDKSGLPSDRFFAERPEGSVSTLKIQRTQQEDSAVYLCASSLVGQGTDTQYFGPGTRLTVL.

The chain recombines TRBV4-2 with TRBJ2-1; TRBD2 agrees at 11 bases. Unmatched junction bases numbered 6, after V lost 5 bases and J lost 6 bases. Germline CDR1 is LGHNA and CDR2 is YNFKEQ. The CDR3 runs to 15 residues. The chain's CDR3 is CASSSPGTSGNEQFF. DNA for the CDR3: TGTGCCAGCAGCTCGCCCGGGACTAGCGGCAATGAGCAGTTCTTC.

This CDR3 is CASRVRDSPNSPLHF. The CDR3 DNA follows: TGTGCCAGCAGGGTTAGGGACAGTCCCAATTCACCCCTCCACTTT. V gene TRBV2 combines with J gene TRBJ1-6; 7 bases align to TRBD1. This CDR3 region has 15 residues. In germline, CDR1 is SNHLY, CDR2 FYNNEI. The V and J ends lost 6 bases and 7 bases, in that order; junction bases with no gene match: 9.

The V call is TRBV4-3, the J call TRBJ2-3, with 7 positions matching TRBD2. The CDR3 covers 12 residues. Germline V gene sequence: CDR1 LGHNA, CDR2 YSLEER. The trim removed 4 bases at V and 10 bases at J, leaving 5 bases unmatched. Here the CDR3 reads CASSLGTTAQYF. As DNA, the CDR3 is TGCGCCAGCAGCCTTGGGACTACCGCGCAGTATTTT.

The rearrangement joins TRBV5-8 to TRBJ2-5; 9 bases agree with TRBD1. J lost 5 bases, V lost 1 base, and 12 bases had no gene match. Germline V lookup: CDR1 SGHTS, CDR2 YDEGEE. The CDR3 extends over 17 amino acids. The CDR3 bases are TGTGCCAGCAGCTTGTTACGGGGGGACAGGGCTACGGAGACCCAGTACTTC. It codes for CASSLLRGDRATETQYF.

The chain has TRBV6-5 and TRBJ2-7; unclear D gene. The CDR3 has 13 amino acids. The V gene's germline CDR1 is MNHEY and CDR2 SVGAGI. Trimming removed 2 bases from V and 2 bases from J, with 7 bases in between. The CDR3 sequence is CASSYAVTYEQYF. The DNA for the CDR3 is TGTGCCAGCAGTTACGCAGTAACCTACGAGCAGTACTTC.

CDR3 sequence (DNA): TGTGCCAGCAGTTACAGGGTCAATGAGCAGTTCTTC. It translates to CASSYRVNEQFF. The chain is built from TRBV28 and TRBJ2-1, with TRBD1 as a possible D gene (6 bases). The CDR3 contains 12 residues. Trimming left V 4 bases short and J 6 bases short, with 7 bases between. From germline, CDR1 is MDHEN and CDR2 SYDVKM.

There are many counts of this clonotype. This rearrangement joins TRBV5-1 to TRBJ2-7; D not resolved. The germline gives CDR1 SGHRS, CDR2 YFSETQ. This CDR3 comprises 13 residues. Trimming removed 1 base from V and 3 bases from J, with 8 bases in between. The DNA for the CDR3 is TGCGCCAGCAGCTTGAACCTGAACTACGAGCAGTACTTC. Amino acids: CASSLNLNYEQYF. Using reference TRBV5-1 and TRBJ2-7 for the parts outside the CDR3, the full variable domain is KAGVTQTPRYLIKTRGQQVTLSCSPISGHRSVSWYQQTPGQGLQFLFEYFSETQRNKGNFPGRFSGRQFSNSRSEMNVSTLELGDSALYLCASSLNLNYEQYFGPGTRLTVT.

The rearrangement uses TRBV27 and TRBJ2-2, with 7 positions matching TRBD1. Trimming at V came to 5 bases and at J to 2 bases, leaving 11 bases not matched to a gene. Per germline, CDR1 MNHEY and CDR2 SMNVEV (reference sequence). This CDR3 is 17 amino acids long. The CDR3 nucleotides read TGTGCCAGCAGTCCCGAAACAGGGGCGCTTAACACCGGGGAGCTGTTTTTT. Translating gives CASSPETGALNTGELFF.

The gene calls are TRBV20-1 and TRBJ2-1; 7 bases fit TRBD2. CDR1 and CDR2 (germline): DFQATT, SNEGSKA (reference sequence). The CDR3 totals 17 residues. V trimming: 0 bases; J trimming: 5 bases; junction bases outside the gene matches: 13. This CDR3 is CSAREEVGREPHNEQFF. As DNA, the CDR3 is TGCAGTGCTAGAGAGGAGGTGGGGCGGGAGCCCCACAATGAGCAGTTCTTC.

The rearrangement uses TRBV7-9 and TRBJ2-1; tentatively, D is TRBD2 (6 bases). The V and J ends lost 2 bases and 9 bases respectively, with 17 bases between them. Per the germline V gene, CDR1 is SEHNR and CDR2 is FQNEAQ (reference sequence). There are 15 residues in the CDR3. The CDR3 coding sequence is TGTGCCAGCAGCTTAATTGGTCAGCCCGGGGGTGAGCAGTTCTTC. It encodes CASSLIGQPGGEQFF.

The V gene is TRBV4-3, the J gene TRBJ2-2; D remains unclear. The germline CDR1 and CDR2 sequences are LGHNA and YSLEER. Trimming removed 2 bases at V and 0 bases at J, with 19 bases between. The CDR3 has 19 amino acids. DNA of the CDR3: TGCGCCAGCAGCCAATTTCCCGACCTAAAGGGCGCGAACACCGGGGAGCTGTTTTTT. This gives the protein CASSQFPDLKGANTGELFF.

J is TRBJ1-1 and V is TRBV29-1, with TRBD1 as a possible D gene (6 bases). The V gene's germline CDR1 is SQVTM and CDR2 ANQGSEA. This CDR3 is 12 amino acids long. Trimming removed 7 bases from V and 6 bases from J, with 15 bases in between. The CDR3, as DNA: TGCAGCGCCAGGACAGAATCTGCTGAAGCTTTCTTT. Protein product: CSARTESAEAFF.

This chain uses TRBV24-1 with TRBJ2-5; D is perhaps TRBD1 or TRBD2 (5 bases each). The CDR3 loop spans 15 amino acids. In germline, CDR1 is KGHDR, CDR2 SFDVKD. Trimming stripped 0 bases from V and 4 bases from J, with 11 bases between. The CDR3 DNA reads TGTGCCACCAGTGATTTGCACGGGGCGGGAGAGACCCAGTACTTC. It is translated as CATSDLHGAGETQYF.

This chain uses TRBV24-1 with TRBJ2-1; the match to TRBD2 covers 9 bases. Germline assignment: CDR1 KGHDR and CDR2 SFDVKD. V lost 6 bases and J lost 3; bases outside the gene matches: 20. This CDR3 has 20 amino acids. In DNA, the CDR3 is TGTGCCACCAGTCCCTCTTTTGGGAGCGGGAGGCCCCGGATCTACAATGAGCAGTTCTTC. Protein sequence: CATSPSFGSGRPRIYNEQFF.

The gene calls are TRBV4-3 and TRBJ2-1; 12 bases map to TRBD2. J gave up 2 bases and V 0 bases, and 2 bases lay outside the gene matches. The CDR3 length is 17 residues. CDR1 and CDR2 (germline): LGHNA, YSLEER. The CDR3 DNA reads TGCGCCAGCAGCCAAGAGACTAGCGGGAGAGCCTACAATGAGCAGTTCTTC. It yields the protein CASSQETSGRAYNEQFF.